This TCR beta chain came from a study of STAT5B mutations in CD4+ large granular lymphocyte leukemia (dated by TCRdb to the early 2020s). For the study in its entirety: Among healthy controls, the CDR3 'QG' motif was associated with a particular HLA allele. The study compared the TCRbeta repertoires of patients with CD4+ T-cell large granular lymphocyte leukemia against the TCRbeta repertoires of healthy blood donors. Flow cytometry on FACSCanto II or FACSVerse confirmed that purified fractions exceeded 95% purity among lymphocytes.

Notes on this clone: What this receptor recognizes is not known. No quality values exist for individual bases; no much larger clone is one base distant.

V is cut back by 0 bases and J by 1 base, with 6 bases in the junction unmatched. CDR1 SGHNT and CDR2 YYREEE are derived from the germline V gene (reference sequence). The CDR3 sequence holds 16 residues, the cysteine and phenylalanine included. The retained sequence is limited to the CDR3, 48 bases, with the frame set at the first base. The research as a whole found: Main leukemic clonotypes were private to each patient, although roughly 25% appeared at low frequency in other patients' non-leukemic repertoires. The data were not HLA-matched, and the higher clonality in CD4+ T-LGLL than in CD8+ T-LGLL could be due to the relatively small sample size. CD4-sorted patient repertoires appeared more clonal than healthy CD4+ repertoires, and this difference persisted after removing the putative leukemic clones. TRBV06-family usage was enriched among the top patient clones (8/27) compared with healthy controls (2/35).

The healthy controls were 35 or so blood donors, and the buffy coats of these donors were supplied by the Finnish Red Cross blood service. All TCR-sequenced material derived from peripheral blood: patient blood samples and healthy donor buffy coats. Ficoll-Hypaque gradient centrifugation was used to isolate peripheral blood mononuclear cells. Magnetic purification was used to isolate CD4+ cells from the buffy coats of the healthy controls. Genomic DNA was extracted using the Gentra Puregene Cell and Tissue kit, and a Qubit 2.0 fluorometer was used to quantify it. TCRbeta rearrangements were sequenced from genomic DNA using the immunoSEQ assay at survey resolution. Concerning the study's data processing: A lowest detectable productive clonotype frequency of 2.59 x 10-5 was observed in the TCR sequencing data. Only productive TCRbeta rearrangements, defined as complete and in-frame sequences, were included in the analyses. The clonality of each sample was calculated as Simpson clonality in the immunoSEQ Analyzer version 3.0. Clones were categorized by frequency as very rare, small, medium, large (1-20%) or hyperexpanded (>20%). Generation probabilities were estimated with OLGA 1.2.3, V-gene circos plots were generated with VDJtools, specificities were searched for in VDJdb, and CDR3 motifs were identified with GLIPH. Drawn from immuneACCESS, this table holds only the in-frame rearrangements with V and J called that TCRdb kept. Clones are partly lost; checked studies trace under half to an unresolved V gene and leave the rest unexplained. V, J and clone size were drawn from that table, and D and trimming were deduced from the DNA. The sample table contains 25,000 to 35,000 clones; only one count was recorded for approximately 81% of them. The ten largest clones represent roughly 0.29% of the sample.

The sequence is built from TRBV5-4 and TRBJ1-1; a stretch of 7 junction bases matches TRBD1. The origin of this receptor is a human donor in good health. The sample was CD4+ T cells from blood buffy coats. CDR3 loop: CASSLGPGQQNTEAFF. The DNA sequence is TGTGCCAGCAGCTTGGGGCCGGGACAGCAGAACACTGAAGCTTTCTTT.